A single sample gave rise to the 10 T cell receptor beta chains below, sequenced in a study of T-cell memory formation after mild COVID-19. TCRdb ran MiXCR on the 5' RACE reads and lists one entry per CDR3 protein. Of some 260,000 distinct CDR3 sequences listed, approximately 16% are singletons. Material: PBMCs or a T cell subset sorted from them (not recorded which). The receptors derive from a man in his late teens or twenties who had mild COVID-19 (a few samples of this study predate the infection). Cell type and time point are not known.

The CDR3 bases are TGTGCCTGGAAAGGAGAGGGAGGTGGGGCCAACGTCCTGACTTTC. It yields the protein CAWKGEGGGANVLTF. The rearrangement joins TRBV30 to TRBJ2-6, with D possibly TRBD2 on 6 matching bases. CDR1 and CDR2 from the germline V gene are GTSNPN and SVGIG (reference sequence). Between the trimmed V and J ends, which lost 4 bases and 3 bases, there was a span of 13 bases. The CDR3 consists of 15 residues.

The table lists this clonotype with a few counts. The chain joins TRBV20-1 to TRBJ1-4, with D maybe TRBD1 (6 bases). This CDR3 contains 13 residues. Germline V lookup: CDR1 DFQATT, CDR2 SNEGSKA (reference sequence). V was pared by 6 bases and J by 2 bases, with 10 bases between. The CDR3 region has the DNA TGCAGTGCGGGGGGGCAGACTAATGAAAAACTGTTTTTT. Translation: CSAGGQTNEKLFF.

This clonotype was found a few times. The chain has TRBV7-9 and TRBJ1-5; D is ambiguous. The CDR3 spans 14 residues. Trimming shortened V by 0 bases and J by 0 bases, and 3 bases separated the two germline ends. Germline V gene lookup returns CDR1 SEHNR and CDR2 FQNEAQ (reference sequence). This CDR3 is CASSLANSNQPQHF. Written as DNA, the CDR3 is TGTGCCAGCAGCTTAGCAAATAGCAATCAGCCCCAGCATTTT.

The chain carries TRBV7-2 and TRBJ2-7; the D gene is possibly TRBD1 (5 bases). CDR1 is SGHTA and CDR2 is FQGNSA in the germline V gene. This CDR3 is 11 amino acids long. V gave up 8 bases and J gave up 2 bases, with 7 bases separating them. CDR3 amino acids: CASARAYEQYF. CDR3 DNA sequence: TGTGCCAGCGCCAGGGCCTACGAGCAGTACTTC.

This clonotype was seen only a few times. This chain connects TRBV4-1 to TRBJ1-5; the D gene is possibly TRBD1 (6 bases). Germline CDR1 and CDR2: MGHRA and YSYEKL. V lost 0 bases and J lost 2, with 17 bases in between. This CDR3 is 18 amino acids long. For the CDR3, the DNA is TGCGCCAGCAGCCAAGACCCCCTAGGGACAATCGGCAATCAGCCCCAGCATTTT. Encoded protein: CASSQDPLGTIGNQPQHF.

The DNA of the CDR3 is TGTGCCAGCAGCTCGTTGTCTCCGGCGGGGCAGCCCCAGCATTTT. This sequence encodes CASSSLSPAGQPQHF. The chain uses TRBV7-3 and TRBJ1-5; D is uncertain. Trimming took off 4 bases at V and 7 bases at J, with 17 bases between the two ends. This CDR3 has 15 amino acids. Germline values: CDR1 SGHTA, CDR2 FQGTGA.

This clonotype turned up a few times. J is TRBJ2-5 and V is TRBV15; tentative D call: TRBD1 (6 bases). From germline, CDR1 is LNHNV and CDR2 YYDKDF (reference sequence). V was cut by 0 bases and J by 5 bases, with 16 bases left in between. The CDR3 consists of 16 residues. The CDR3 spells CATSRDRQGPSETQYF. The DNA of the CDR3 is TGTGCCACCAGCAGAGATCGCCAGGGGCCCAGCGAGACCCAGTACTTC.

There are a few counts of this clonotype. The V and J genes are TRBV7-2 and TRBJ2-2; no reliable D call. There are 13 residues in the CDR3. The germline CDR1 and CDR2 sequences are SGHTA and FQGNSA. V shed 4 bases and J shed 4 bases, with 7 bases lying between them. CDR3 sequence (DNA): TGTGCCAGCAGCTCCTACCTCACCGGGGAGCTGTTTTTT. It is translated as CASSSYLTGELFF.

The chain combines TRBV2 with TRBJ2-6; D remains unclear. Trimming removed 8 bases at V and 4 bases at J, with 12 bases between. Germline V gene lookup returns CDR1 SNHLY and CDR2 FYNNEI. The CDR3 runs to 14 residues. The DNA of the CDR3 is TGTGCCAGCTCCCCGGTACCAGGGGCCAACGTCCTGACTTTC. This translates into CASSPVPGANVLTF.

The gene calls are TRBV6-5 and TRBJ2-1; perhaps TRBD1 as D (5 bases). The V gene lost 0 bases and the J gene lost 4 bases, with 10 bases spanning the gap. Germline values: CDR1 MNHEY, CDR2 SVGAGI. The CDR3 runs to 15 residues. The chain's CDR3 is CASSYSWQGYNEQFF. In DNA form, the CDR3 reads TGTGCCAGCAGTTACTCGTGGCAGGGTTACAATGAGCAGTTCTTC.